The 18 T cell receptor beta chains presented below share a single source sample, sequenced in a study of breast tumors, draining lymph nodes, adjacent tissues. TCRdb passed the multiplex PCR reads through MiXCR, listing each CDR3 protein once. This sample yields approximately 45,000 distinct CDR3 sequences, of which about 21% are seen a single time; 8% belongs to the top ten. Specimen: breast tumor tissue. The source of these receptors is a female donor with breast cancer. Some clones in this sample may be carry-over from other donors' samples.

This clonotype came up many times. The chain employs TRBV5-4 and TRBJ2-3; D is ambiguous. Between the trimmed V and J ends, which lost 7 bases and 2 bases, there was a span of 5 bases. The length of the CDR3 is 11 residues. Germline lookup yields CDR1 SGHNT and CDR2 YYREEE (reference sequence). The CDR3 is CASGFTDTQYF. In nucleotides, the CDR3 is TGTGCCAGCGGATTCACAGATACGCAGTATTTT.

This clonotype was observed many times. The chain is built from TRBV5-1 and TRBJ2-3, with a tentative D call TRBD1 (7 bases). V lost 0 bases, J lost 5 bases, and 13 bases lay in between. CDR3 length: 15 residues. From germline, CDR1 is SGHRS and CDR2 YFSETQ. In nucleotides, the CDR3 is TGCGCCAGCAGCTTGGGACAGGGAGGTAGAGATACGCAGTATTTT. Its protein product is CASSLGQGGRDTQYF.

Note on this clonotype: Just one base apart from a much larger clone, this may be a read error. No conserved phenylalanine or tryptophan is present at the end of the CDR3, so a read error is the likely explanation. The rearrangement uses TRBV5-1 and TRBJ2-1, with 8 positions matching TRBD2. Germline values: CDR1 SGHRS, CDR2 YFSETQ. This CDR3 has 16 amino acids. V lost 3 bases, J lost 9 bases, and 14 bases stayed unmatched. CDR3 DNA: TGCGCCAGCAGCTCCCAAGGGGCGGGGGGTCGAAGTGAGCAGTTCCTC. Translated: CASSSQGAGGRSEQFL.

In its sample, this clonotype was seen a few times. With a much larger clone just one base away, this may be a read error. The chain couples TRBV7-2 to TRBJ2-7; D is tentatively TRBD1 or TRBD2 (5 bases each). V was cut by 1 base and J by 2 bases, with 12 bases left in between. The CDR3 extends over 15 amino acids. Germline V lookup: CDR1 SGHTA, CDR2 FQGNSA. Here the CDR3 DNA reads TGTGCCAGCAGCTTAGGGGGACCCAGCGCCTACGAGCAGTACTTC. Its translation is CASSLGGPSAYEQYF.

This clonotype occurred many times. The chain carries TRBV7-8 and TRBJ1-2, with D possibly TRBD1 on 6 matching bases. The V end was cut by 5 bases, the J end by 5 bases, with 12 bases between. The CDR3 covers 13 residues. Germline V gives CDR1 SGHVS, CDR2 FQNEAQ. CDR3 nucleotide sequence: TGTGCCAGCAGCGAAGGGACATTGTATGGCTACACCTTC. This gives the protein CASSEGTLYGYTF.

The chain has TRBV19 and TRBJ2-7, with 11 bases aligning to TRBD1. Per germline, CDR1 LNHDA and CDR2 SQIVND (reference sequence). This CDR3 comprises 15 residues. The V and J ends lost 3 bases and 7 bases, in that order; junction bases with no gene match: 8. Written as DNA, the CDR3 is TGTGCCAGTAGTATTTCGGGACAGGGGGTGTGGGAGCAGTACTTC. Translating it yields CASSISGQGVWEQYF.

This clonotype occurred many times. This chain links TRBV28 with TRBJ1-6; unclear D gene. Per germline, CDR1 MDHEN and CDR2 SYDVKM. Trimming shortened V by 3 bases and J by 9 bases, and 12 bases separated the two germline ends. CDR3 length: 14 residues. This CDR3 reads CASSLVQFSSPLHF. In DNA form, the CDR3 reads TGTGCCAGCAGTTTGGTACAGTTTTCTTCACCCCTCCACTTT.

This clonotype was picked up many times. V usage is TRBV5-1 and J usage is TRBJ1-5, with D unresolved. This CDR3 has 14 residues. Germline assignment: CDR1 SGHRS and CDR2 YFSETQ. The V end lost 5 bases, the J end lost 4 bases, and 13 bases lay between the germline ends. CDR3 residues: CASSLDSMNQPQHF. The CDR3, as DNA: TGCGCCAGCAGTCTCGATTCCATGAATCAGCCCCAGCATTTT.

A single count supports this clonotype. This clone may be a read error of a much larger clone one base away. V gene TRBV6-2 or TRBV6-3 combines with J gene TRBJ2-7, with D tentatively TRBD1 (5 bases). CDR3 size: 14 residues. CDR1 is MNHEY and CDR2 is SVGEGT in the germline V gene. Trimming shortened V by 5 bases and J by 5 bases, and 16 bases separated the two germline ends. Here the CDR3 DNA reads TGTGCCAGCAGTGTCCTGGGGCAGGTGAACGAGCAGTACTTC. It is translated as CASSVLGQVNEQYF.

This clonotype was seen many times. J is TRBJ1-2 and V is TRBV7-9, with 7 positions matching TRBD1. The J segment lost 4 bases and the V segment lost 5 bases, leaving 10 bases of the junction unmatched. In germline, CDR1 is SEHNR, CDR2 FQNEAQ (reference sequence). This CDR3 contains 15 residues. CDR3 protein: CASSRGTEGAYGYTF. The CDR3, as DNA: TGTGCCAGCAGCCGCGGGACAGAGGGGGCCTATGGCTACACCTTC.

This clonotype was seen repeatedly, ten times or more. J is TRBJ1-5 and V is TRBV7-2, with TRBD1 identical over 9 bases. Germline assignment: CDR1 SGHTA and CDR2 FQGNSA. The CDR3 is made up of 19 amino acids. Trimming at V came to 1 base and at J to 0 bases, leaving 10 bases not matched to a gene. CDR3: CASSLVWGTGSYSNQPQHF. CDR3 coding DNA: TGTGCCAGCAGCTTAGTCTGGGGGACAGGGAGTTATAGCAATCAGCCCCAGCATTTT.

The V gene is TRBV30, the J gene TRBJ2-4; D may be TRBD2 (6 bases). The V gene lost 0 bases and the J gene lost 11 bases, with 14 bases spanning the gap. The CDR3 covers 13 residues. Germline loops: CDR1 GTSNPN, CDR2 SVGIG (reference sequence). CDR3 loop: CAWSVQGRGVQYF. As DNA, the CDR3 is TGTGCCTGGAGTGTACAAGGGCGGGGAGTTCAGTACTTC.

This clonotype was seen repeatedly, ten times or more. V usage is TRBV24-1 and J usage is TRBJ2-1; 9 bases match TRBD2. Germline V gene lookup returns CDR1 KGHDR and CDR2 SFDVKD. The length of the CDR3 is 16 residues. The J segment lost 3 bases and the V segment lost 4 bases, leaving 6 bases of the junction unmatched. This CDR3 reads CATSELAGENYNEQFF. CDR3 bases: TGTGCCACCAGTGAATTAGCGGGAGAAAACTACAATGAGCAGTTCTTC.

At least ten counts were recorded for this clonotype. V and J are TRBV3-1 and TRBJ2-1; D might be TRBD1 (5 bases). Trimming cost V 3 bases and J 3 bases, with 15 bases left between them. CDR3 length: 16 amino acids. Germline V gene lookup returns CDR1 LGHDT and CDR2 YNNKEL (reference sequence). CDR3 amino acids: CASSHDYSDSYNEQFF. CDR3 DNA: TGTGCCAGCAGCCACGATTACTCCGACAGCTACAATGAGCAGTTCTTC.

V usage is TRBV28 and J usage is TRBJ2-5, with D maybe TRBD2 (5 bases). Germline CDR1 is MDHEN and CDR2 is SYDVKM. The V gene lost 4 bases and the J gene lost 4 bases, with 10 bases spanning the gap. This CDR3 has 13 amino acids. The CDR3 nucleotides read TGTGCCAGCAGTTCCCGAGGGCGAGAGACCCAGTACTTC. Its translation is CASSSRGRETQYF.

This clonotype was found once. A much larger clonotype is one base distant, so this may be a read error. V usage is TRBV6-1 and J usage is TRBJ2-1, with a weak D call TRBD1 (5 bases). This CDR3 has 17 residues. V gave up 6 bases and J gave up 2 bases, with 20 bases separating them. Germline values: CDR1 MNHNS, CDR2 SASEGT. This chain's CDR3 is CASSPTGLDLAYNEQFF. DNA of the CDR3: TGTGCCAGCAGCCCCACAGGTTTAGACCTTGCCTACAATGAGCAGTTCTTC.

This clonotype has at least ten counts. The rearrangement uses TRBV6-6 and TRBJ2-7, with 10 bases aligning to TRBD2. Trimming took 6 bases from V and 6 from J; bases not matched to a gene: 17. Germline loops: CDR1 MNHNY, CDR2 SVGAGI (reference sequence). The CDR3 contains 17 residues. CDR3 amino acids: CASSYPASGSSLGEQYF. The CDR3 nucleotides are TGTGCCAGCAGCTACCCCGCTAGCGGGAGTTCGTTGGGCGAGCAGTACTTC.

The V gene is TRBV5-4, the J gene TRBJ2-2; D unclear. Trimming took off 1 base at V and 0 bases at J, with 1 base between the two ends. Looked up from germline, CDR1 is SGHNT and CDR2 is YYREEE (reference sequence). The CDR3 sequence is 13 residues long. For the CDR3, the DNA is TGTGCCAGCAGCTTGCCGAACACCGGGGAGCTGTTTTTT. Translation: CASSLPNTGELFF.